What follows are 23 T cell receptor beta chains derived from one specimen sequenced in a study of cytomegalovirus exposure and HLA in healthy donors. TCRdb's copy holds only in-frame clones and misses some; the assay was immunoSEQ multiplex PCR. The sample has 150,000 to 200,000 clones, about 82% seen once. Specimen: PBMCs. The receptors stem from a woman between 18 and 29 years old in good health and CMV-seronegative.

V gene TRBV10-3 combines with J gene TRBJ1-2; no definite D call. V was clipped by 5 bases and J by 0 bases, with 4 bases between them. The germline gives CDR1 ENHRY, CDR2 SYGVKD. CDR3 length: 12 residues. This CDR3 reads CAISRANYGYTF. DNA of the CDR3: TGTGCCATCAGTCGGGCTAACTATGGCTACACCTTC.

The V gene is TRBV4-1, the J gene TRBJ1-4, with D uncertain. Trimming removed 1 base at V and 6 bases at J, with 12 bases between. Germline V gene lookup returns CDR1 MGHRA and CDR2 YSYEKL. This CDR3 region has 15 residues. The CDR3, as DNA: TGCGCCAGCAGCCAAGCTTCGGGGTATGATGAAAAACTGTTTTTT. Translation: CASSQASGYDEKLFF.

V is TRBV5-1 and J is TRBJ2-1, with TRBD1 matching over 9 bases. J lost 4 bases, V lost 3 bases, and 11 bases had no gene match. Per germline, CDR1 SGHRS and CDR2 YFSETQ. The CDR3 sequence is 17 residues long. Here the CDR3 reads CASSSGLTGGSYNEQFF. The CDR3 DNA reads TGCGCCAGCAGCTCAGGACTGACAGGGGGATCGTACAATGAGCAGTTCTTC. The complete variable domain, with remaining parts taken from reference TRBV5-1 and TRBJ2-1, reads KAGVTQTPRYLIKTRGQQVTLSCSPISGHRSVSWYQQTPGQGLQFLFEYFSETQRNKGNFPGRFSGRQFSNSRSEMNVSTLELGDSALYLCASSSGLTGGSYNEQFFGPGTRLTVL.

The chain is built from TRBV6-6 and TRBJ1-3; 11 bases map to TRBD1. The V segment lost 5 bases and the J segment 7 bases; nucleotides outside the gene matches: 7. CDR1 MNHNY and CDR2 SVGAGI come from the germline V gene (reference sequence). The CDR3 extends over 15 amino acids. The CDR3 region is CASSTTGQGANTIYF. In DNA, the CDR3 is TGTGCCAGCAGTACTACCGGACAGGGGGCCAACACCATATATTTT.

CDR3 amino acids: CASSSLERLAGTGANVLTF. CDR3 nucleotide sequence: TGTGCCAGCTCATCCTTGGAACGTTTAGCAGGGACTGGGGCCAACGTCCTGACTTTC. This rearrangement joins TRBV18 to TRBJ2-6; a weak D match, TRBD1 (5 bases). The V end lost 5 bases, the J end lost 2 bases, and 22 bases lay between the germline ends. The CDR3 sequence is 19 residues long. Per germline, CDR1 KGHSH and CDR2 LQKENI.

The sample holds one count of this clone. V and J are TRBV7-3 and TRBJ1-6, with a possible D match to TRBD1 (5 bases). Germline V gene data show CDR1 as SGHTA and CDR2 as FQGTGA. The germline V and J ends were trimmed by 6 bases and 5 bases, with 8 bases remaining between them. This CDR3 has 13 amino acids. Here the CDR3 DNA reads TGTGCCAGCAGTTGGGGGGATAATTCACCCCTCCACTTT. Translating it yields CASSWGDNSPLHF.

V and J are TRBV5-8 and TRBJ1-1; no firm D call. Trimming stripped 0 bases from V and 8 bases from J, with 5 bases between. Germline CDR1 SGHTS, CDR2 YDEGEE. The CDR3 has 11 residues. CDR3 sequence: CASSLETEAFF. The CDR3 DNA follows: TGTGCCAGCAGCTTGGAGACAGAAGCTTTCTTT.

The rearrangement uses TRBV20-1 and TRBJ2-3, with D unclear. Germline V CDR1 and CDR2: DFQATT, SNEGSKA (reference sequence). The germline V and J ends were trimmed by 3 bases and 5 bases, with 3 bases remaining between them. The CDR3 covers 10 residues. The CDR3 DNA sequence: TGCAGTGCTAGTCAAGATACGCAGTATTTT. Translation: CSASQDTQYF.

The chain has TRBV7-9 and TRBJ1-1; D is perhaps TRBD1 (6 bases). V was shortened by 4 bases and J by 0 bases, with 12 bases between the two germline ends. Germline V CDR1 and CDR2: SEHNR, FQNEAQ (reference sequence). The CDR3 runs 15 residues. CDR3 nucleotides: TGTGCCAGCAGCTCCGACAGGCATTTGAACACTGAAGCTTTCTTT. Translating it yields CASSSDRHLNTEAFF.

This clone has just a few counts. This rearrangement joins TRBV27 to TRBJ1-5; 8 positions match TRBD1. The CDR3 totals 14 residues. V was pared by 5 bases and J by 6 bases, with 6 bases of the junction left unmatched. Germline assignment: CDR1 MNHEY and CDR2 SMNVEV (reference sequence). The CDR3 reads CASSPRTGTQPQHF. CDR3 coding DNA: TGTGCCAGCAGTCCCAGGACAGGGACTCAGCCCCAGCATTTT.

The rearrangement links TRBV19 to TRBJ1-2; 10 nucleotides line up with TRBD1. This CDR3 spans 16 amino acids. Germline CDR1 and CDR2: LNHDA and SQIVND (reference sequence). The ends lost 5 bases at V and 5 bases at J; junction bases unmatched: 11. CDR3 amino acids: CASSFSGTGALYGYTF. DNA of the CDR3: TGTGCCAGTAGTTTTTCGGGGACAGGGGCCCTATATGGCTACACCTTC.

CDR3: CASSFGSSGNTIYF. The CDR3 DNA reads as TGCGCCAGCAGCTTCGGGAGCTCTGGAAACACCATATATTTT. V usage is TRBV5-1 and J usage is TRBJ1-3; D remains ambiguous. V was pared by 2 bases and J by 0 bases, with 6 bases between. This CDR3 spans 14 amino acids. Germline V lookup: CDR1 SGHRS, CDR2 YFSETQ.

For this clone: The sample contains more than one DNA sequence encoding this CDR3. The V and J genes are TRBV18 and TRBJ2-5; D ambiguous. V was cut by 3 bases and J by 4 bases, with 9 bases left in between. Looked up from germline, CDR1 is KGHSH and CDR2 is LQKENI. CDR3 size: 13 residues. CDR3 amino acids: CASSPLVGETQYF. In nucleotides, the CDR3 is TGTGCCAGCTCACCCCTAGTAGGAGAGACCCAGTACTTC. Combining the CDR3 with reference TRBV18 and TRBJ2-5 gives the whole variable domain NAGVMQNPRHLVRRRGQEARLRCSPMKGHSHVYWYRQLPEEGLKFMVYLQKENIIDESGMPKERFSAEFPKEGPSILRIQQVVRGDSAAYFCASSPLVGETQYFGPGTRLLVL.

The chain combines TRBV5-1 with TRBJ2-1; 11 nucleotides align to TRBD1. Germline loops: CDR1 SGHRS, CDR2 YFSETQ. The CDR3 sequence is 15 residues long. V dropped 4 bases and J dropped 7; count of bases not matched to a gene: 7. DNA for the CDR3: TGCGCCAGCAGCCCGGCGGGACAGGGGGTAAATGAGCAGTTCTTC. Protein sequence: CASSPAGQGVNEQFF.

This chain joins TRBV18 and TRBJ1-1; D is undetermined. CDR3 length equals 16 residues. V was trimmed by 1 base and J by 0 bases, leaving 12 bases between them. CDR1 is KGHSH, CDR2 LQKENI, per germline. The CDR3 loop reads CASSPQETVMNTEAFF. The CDR3 DNA reads as TGTGCCAGCTCACCACAAGAAACAGTCATGAACACTGAAGCTTTCTTT.

The CDR3 loop reads CASSLSWQGITEAFF. For the CDR3, the DNA is TGTGCCAGCAGCTTGTCGTGGCAGGGGATAACTGAAGCTTTCTTT. The chain joins TRBV5-8 to TRBJ1-1; the D gene is possibly TRBD1 (6 bases). Germline values: CDR1 SGHTS, CDR2 YDEGEE. The length of the CDR3 is 15 residues. With 1 base removed from V and 5 bases from J, the gap between germline ends came to 15 bases.

The chain employs TRBV18 and TRBJ2-3; D gene uncertain. Trimming cost V 4 bases and J 2 bases, with 16 bases left between them. Germline V lookup: CDR1 KGHSH, CDR2 LQKENI. This CDR3 region has 16 residues. The DNA of the CDR3 is TGTGCCAGCTCACGCCTATCCGTGGTCGACACAGATACGCAGTATTTT. Amino acids: CASSRLSVVDTDTQYF.

This clone has just one count. V and J are TRBV27 and TRBJ1-4, with D hard to call. This CDR3 has 16 residues. CDR1 is MNHEY and CDR2 is SMNVEV in the germline V gene (reference sequence). The ends were cut back, 5 bases at V and 7 bases at J, with 20 bases in the middle. The CDR3 nucleotides are TGTGCCAGCAGTACCTCCTTTGGGGAGGTTCGTGAAAAACTGTTTTTT. Translation: CASSTSFGEVREKLFF.

The chain recombines TRBV5-1 with TRBJ1-6, with 9 bases identical to TRBD1. Germline CDR1 SGHRS, CDR2 YFSETQ. The J segment lost 8 bases and the V segment lost 2 bases, leaving 5 bases of the junction unmatched. This CDR3 has 15 amino acids. This CDR3 reads CASSLPTGGDSPLHF. In nucleotides, the CDR3 is TGCGCCAGCAGCTTACCGACAGGGGGGGATTCACCCCTCCACTTT.

This clone showed up just once. The V call is TRBV9, the J call TRBJ1-4; D is perhaps TRBD1 (5 bases). Trimming pared 1 base from V and 0 bases from J, leaving 13 bases between. The CDR3 is 17 residues long. Germline CDR1 reads SGDLS; CDR2 reads YYNGEE. The CDR3 DNA is TGTGCCAGCAGCGTAAGGGGCAGGGATGCAACTAATGAAAAACTGTTTTTT. Translating it yields CASSVRGRDATNEKLFF.

The chain links TRBV28 to TRBJ1-1; D ambiguous. This CDR3 is built from 14 residues. The germline V gene has CDR1 MDHEN and CDR2 SYDVKM. V lost 7 bases and J lost 1, with 13 bases in between. CDR3 region: CASIPTPPNTEAFF. Here the CDR3 DNA reads TGTGCCAGCATCCCTACTCCACCGAACACTGAAGCTTTCTTT.

To note about this clone: Other DNA sequences in the sample encode the same CDR3. The chain has TRBV18 and TRBJ1-1; 8 bases agree with TRBD1. This CDR3 has 14 residues. Germline CDR1 KGHSH, CDR2 LQKENI. V shed 3 bases and J 1 base; nucleotides not matched to a gene: 1. CDR3 protein: CASSPGQGNTEAFF. CDR3 sequence (DNA): TGTGCCAGCTCACCTGGACAGGGGAACACTGAAGCTTTCTTT. Combining the CDR3 with reference TRBV18 and TRBJ1-1 gives the whole variable domain NAGVMQNPRHLVRRRGQEARLRCSPMKGHSHVYWYRQLPEEGLKFMVYLQKENIIDESGMPKERFSAEFPKEGPSILRIQQVVRGDSAAYFCASSPGQGNTEAFFGQGTRLTVV.

This chain connects TRBV18 to TRBJ2-2, with TRBD1 identical over 9 bases. Looked up from germline, CDR1 is KGHSH and CDR2 is LQKENI. The length of the CDR3 is 17 residues. The junction had 9 bases not matched to a gene; V was cut back by 2 bases and J by 5 bases. CDR3 protein: CASSPGSGQGRTGELFF. CDR3 DNA: TGTGCCAGCTCACCAGGAAGTGGACAGGGGCGTACCGGGGAGCTGTTTTTT.